What follows are 13 T cell receptor beta chains derived from one specimen sequenced in a study of blood T cell repertoires in COVID-19. Sequencing used immunoSEQ multiplex PCR; TCRdb keeps in-frame clones, though not all of them. Of more than 80,000 clones in the sample, around 90% were seen once. The sample comprised peripheral blood. These receptor sequences come from a human donor with active COVID-19. The donor label of this sample is uncertain.

The V gene is TRBV12-5, the J gene TRBJ2-3, with a tentative D call TRBD1 (6 bases). Germline V CDR1 and CDR2: LGHNT, FRNRAP. V lost 0 bases and J lost 0, with 16 bases in between. The CDR3 loop spans 18 amino acids. CDR3 in DNA: TGTGCTAGTGGTTTGGTGGTAGAACAGGGACGGAGCACAGATACGCAGTATTTT. Amino acids: CASGLVVEQGRSTDTQYF.

The J gene is TRBJ1-2, the V gene TRBV9; the D gene is possibly TRBD1 (5 bases). This CDR3 comprises 17 residues. Germline CDR1 reads SGDLS; CDR2 reads YYNGEE. V lost 2 bases, J lost 2 bases, and 19 bases lay in between. In nucleotides, the CDR3 is TGTGCCAGCAGCGTCTACGGCGGGGGAGTGGGGAACTATGGCTACACCTTC. Translated: CASSVYGGGVGNYGYTF.

The rearrangement links TRBV19 to TRBJ2-5; 8 positions agree with TRBD2. Germline V gene sequence: CDR1 LNHDA, CDR2 SQIVND (reference sequence). The CDR3 contains 14 residues. The V segment lost 5 bases and the J segment 4 bases; nucleotides outside the gene matches: 6. CDR3 in DNA: TGTGCCAGTAGTTCCGGGGGGGCGGGAGAGACCCAGTACTTC. Encoded protein: CASSSGGAGETQYF.

The chain carries TRBV6-6 and TRBJ2-5; possibly TRBD2 for D (6 bases). The CDR3 has 13 residues. Trimming removed 5 bases from V and 7 bases from J, with 14 bases in between. The germline CDR1 and CDR2 sequences are MNHNY and SVGAGI (reference sequence). The CDR3 is CASSLTSPTTQYF. The DNA of the CDR3 is TGTGCCAGCAGTCTTACTAGCCCCACGACCCAGTACTTC.

The chain has TRBV15 and TRBJ1-4; D is unresolved. Trimming removed 3 bases at V and 3 bases at J, with 11 bases between. The germline CDR1 and CDR2 sequences are LNHNV and YYDKDF (reference sequence). The CDR3 length is 15 residues. CDR3 bases: TGTGCCACCAGCAGGGTGTTGGGCTCTAATGAAAAACTGTTTTTT. As protein: CATSRVLGSNEKLFF.

This chain connects TRBV7-9 to TRBJ1-1, with 8 bases fitting TRBD1. CDR1 is SEHNR, CDR2 FQNEAQ, per germline (reference sequence). Trimming at V came to 5 bases and at J to 4 bases, leaving 6 bases not matched to a gene. The CDR3 contains 14 residues. This CDR3 reads CASSIRQGSTEAFF. The CDR3 DNA reads as TGTGCCAGCAGCATCCGACAGGGGTCCACTGAAGCTTTCTTT. The whole variable domain, remainder taken from reference TRBV7-9 and TRBJ1-1, is DTGVSQNPRHKITKRGQNVTFRCDPISEHNRLYWYRQTLGQGPEFLTYFQNEAQLEKSRLLSDRFSAERPKGSFSTLEIQRTEQGDSAMYLCASSIRQGSTEAFFGQGTRLTVV.

The rearrangement links TRBV3-1 (or the pseudogene TRBV3-2) to TRBJ2-2; TRBD1 aligns across 7 bases. The CDR3 runs to 15 residues. The junction had 8 bases not matched to a gene; V was cut back by 4 bases and J by 6 bases. Germline V gene lookup returns CDR1 LGHDT and CDR2 YNNKEL (reference sequence). CDR3 nucleotide sequence: TGTGCCAGCAGCCCGGAGACAGGGCGGGCCGGGGAGCTGTTTTTT. Protein sequence: CASSPETGRAGELFF.

This clone was seen more than once but under ten times. The rearrangement joins TRBV29-1 to TRBJ2-6; D is uncertain. Looked up from germline, CDR1 is SQVTM and CDR2 is ANQGSEA. Between the trimmed V and J ends, which lost 6 bases and 0 bases, there was a span of 6 bases. This CDR3 is built from 13 residues. CDR3 sequence (DNA): TGCAGCGTCGCCTACTCTGGGGCCAACGTCCTGACTTTC. Its translation is CSVAYSGANVLTF.

The chain links TRBV30 to TRBJ2-7; 12 nucleotides match TRBD1. CDR3 length: 14 residues. The V segment lost 6 bases and the J segment 2 bases; nucleotides outside the gene matches: 5. Germline V gene lookup returns CDR1 GTSNPN and CDR2 SVGIG (reference sequence). The CDR3 DNA follows: TGTGCCTGTACCGGGACAGGGGGCACCTACGAGCAGTACTTC. Protein product: CACTGTGGTYEQYF.

V and J are TRBV25-1 and TRBJ2-2; D is possibly TRBD1 (6 bases). Germline V gene sequence: CDR1 MGHDK, CDR2 SYGVNS. V was shortened by 0 bases and J by 1 base, with 15 bases between the two germline ends. The CDR3 runs 18 residues. This CDR3 reads CASSEYNSPGENTGELFF. CDR3 DNA sequence: TGTGCCAGCAGTGAATATAACTCCCCAGGGGAGAACACCGGGGAGCTGTTTTTT.

This clone appeared once. V is TRBV13 and J is TRBJ2-3; 10 bases are shared with TRBD2. Trimming cost V 10 bases and J 5 bases; bases outside gene matches: 12. Germline loops: CDR1 PRHDT, CDR2 FYEKMQ (reference sequence). The CDR3 is 15 residues long. The CDR3 nucleotides are TGTGCCACCACATTCTTAGCGGGGGGCGGAGATACGCAGTATTTT. Translating it yields CATTFLAGGGDTQYF.

This clone was picked up one time. The V and J genes are TRBV29-1 and TRBJ2-5; D remains unclear. Between the trimmed V and J ends, which lost 4 bases and 2 bases, there was a span of 8 bases. The CDR3 sequence is 12 residues long. Germline-derived CDR1 and CDR2 are SQVTM and ANQGSEA. CDR3 DNA sequence: TGCAGCGTTGGGTGGCAGCAAGAGACCCAGTACTTC. Its protein product is CSVGWQQETQYF.

The rearrangement links TRBV7-2 to TRBJ2-5; tentative D call: TRBD1 (6 bases). V shed 5 bases and J shed 6 bases, with 16 bases lying between them. CDR1 is SGHTA, CDR2 FQGNSA, per germline. The CDR3 is made up of 14 amino acids. CDR3 region: CASSDPGQGKTQYF. The CDR3 DNA sequence: TGTGCCAGCAGCGACCCGGGACAAGGCAAGACCCAGTACTTC.